These T cell receptor beta chains were read from a single sample in a study of identifying expanded T cells in peripheral blood. Here immunoSEQ multiplex PCR was the method, and the copy in TCRdb shows in-frame clones only, minus some. The table includes around 120,000 clones, around nine tenths detected once. Source material: blood. Receptors originate from a person between 18 and 75 years old in good health. Both conserved end residues are part of each CDR3. D genes are given only for firm matches. Clone sizes are given selectively: once, few, many, or a class where the clone is expanded.

TRBJ2-5 TRBD2 TRBV7-2 - TGTGCCAGCAGCATATCCCTAGCGGGGGGGGAGACCCAGTACTTC CASSISLAGGETQYF
TRBJ2-3 - TRBV18 - TGTGCCAGCTCACCAACTAGCTTCCCGCAGTATTTT CASSPTSFPQYF
TRBJ1-2 - TRBV6-5 - TGTGCCAGCAGTTACTCGAGAGGGACCTATGGCTACACCTTC CASSYSRGTYGYTF
TRBJ1-3 - TRBV10-3 - TGTGCCATCAGTGGGAAAAGCCCGTGGTCCGGAAACACCATATATTTT CAISGKSPWSGNTIYF
TRBJ1-6 - TRBV25-1 - TGTGCCAGCAGTGTAGAAACGGGGGATTACTCACCCCTCCACTTT CASSVETGDYSPLHF
TRBJ2-7 TRBD1 TRBV6-6 - TGTGCCAGCAGTTACGGGACAGGGGTGGCGGACGAGCAGTACTTC CASSYGTGVADEQYF
TRBJ1-1 - TRBV7-2 - TGTGCCAGCAGCATGGGACCGATAGTTCACACTGAAGCTTTCTTT CASSMGPIVHTEAFF
TRBJ2-5 - TRBV4-3 - TGCGCCAGCAGCCAAGATAGGAAGCGGGGGACAGGAGAGACCCAGTACTTC CASSQDRKRGTGETQYF
TRBJ2-5 - TRBV7-8 - TGTGCCAGCAGCCCGGGACACGCCGACTTC CASSPGHADF
TRBJ1-1 - TRBV19 once TGTGCCAGTAGTATAGATCCCGGGCTGAACACTGAAGCTTTCTTT CASSIDPGLNTEAFF
TRBJ1-4 - TRBV18 once TGTGCCAGCTCACCACGACAGATTAATGAAAAACTGTTTTTT CASSPRQINEKLFF
TRBJ2-5 TRBD1 TRBV19 - TGTGCCAGTAGGAATTCGGGACAGGGGAAAGAGACCCAGTACTTC CASRNSGQGKETQYF